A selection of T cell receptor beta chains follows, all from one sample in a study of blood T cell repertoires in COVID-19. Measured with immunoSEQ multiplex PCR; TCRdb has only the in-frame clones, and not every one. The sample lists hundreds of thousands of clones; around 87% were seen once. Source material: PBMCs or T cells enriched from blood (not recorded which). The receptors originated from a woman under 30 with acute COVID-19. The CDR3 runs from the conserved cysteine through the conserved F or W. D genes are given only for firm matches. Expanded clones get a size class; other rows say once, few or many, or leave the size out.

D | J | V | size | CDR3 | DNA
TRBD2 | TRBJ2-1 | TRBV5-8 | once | CASSLLRGGRASLNEQFF | TGTGCCAGCAGCTTGTTGCGGGGCGGGAGGGCCTCCCTCAATGAGCAGTTCTTC
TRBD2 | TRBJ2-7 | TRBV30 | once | CAWSGGGYEQYF | TGTGCCTGGAGCGGGGGGGGTTACGAGCAGTACTTC
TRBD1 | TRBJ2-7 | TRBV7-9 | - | CASSLGGTGVGQYF | TGTGCCAGCAGCTTAGGGGGGACAGGGGTCGGGCAGTACTTC
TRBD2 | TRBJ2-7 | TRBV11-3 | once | CASSSATSGTYEQYF | TGTGCCAGCAGCTCGGCAACTAGCGGTACCTACGAGCAGTACTTC
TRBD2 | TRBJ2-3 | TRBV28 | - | CASSLISGYTDTQYF | TGTGCCAGCAGCTTAATTAGCGGGTACACAGATACGCAGTATTTT
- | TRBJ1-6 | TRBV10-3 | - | CAISATGHNSPLHF | TGTGCCATCTCAGCGACAGGCCATAATTCACCCCTCCACTTT
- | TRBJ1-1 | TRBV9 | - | CASSPEAAKNTEAFF | TGTGCCAGCAGCCCAGAGGCGGCAAAGAACACTGAAGCTTTCTTT
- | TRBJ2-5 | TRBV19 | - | CASSISGVETQYF | TGTGCCAGTAGTATTTCAGGGGTTGAGACCCAGTACTTC
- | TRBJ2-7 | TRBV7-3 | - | CASSPDMGRHEQYF | TGTGCCAGCAGCCCAGACATGGGCCGGCACGAGCAGTACTTC
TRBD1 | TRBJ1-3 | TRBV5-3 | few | CARSWQIFDRVNTIYF | TGTGCCAGAAGCTGGCAAATATTTGACAGGGTAAACACCATATATTTT
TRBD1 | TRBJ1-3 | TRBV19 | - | CASTGGDRGGDTIYF | TGTGCCAGTACTGGAGGGGACAGGGGGGGAGACACCATATATTTT
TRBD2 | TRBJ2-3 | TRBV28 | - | CASSLLIIAGVPDTQYF | TGTGCCAGCAGTTTATTGATCATAGCGGGAGTTCCAGATACGCAGTATTTT
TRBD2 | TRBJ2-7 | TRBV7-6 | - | CASSSSGSSYEQYF | TGTGCCAGCAGCTCTAGCGGGAGCTCCTACGAGCAGTACTTC
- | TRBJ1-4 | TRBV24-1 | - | CATSAVTRGNGNEKLFF | TGTGCCACCAGTGCCGTGACCAGGGGCAATGGTAATGAAAAACTGTTTTTT
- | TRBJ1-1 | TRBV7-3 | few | CASSPGHKDTEAFF | TGTGCCAGCAGCCCCGGACACAAGGACACTGAAGCTTTCTTT
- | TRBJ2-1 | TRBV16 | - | CASSQLTGVLDEQFF | TGTGCCAGCAGCCAATTGACGGGAGTTCTCGATGAGCAGTTCTTC
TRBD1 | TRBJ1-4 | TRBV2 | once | CASSLRRTGINEKLFF | TGTGCCAGCAGCTTGAGAAGGACAGGGATTAATGAAAAACTGTTTTTT
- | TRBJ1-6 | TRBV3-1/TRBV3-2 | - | CASSQVRVNSPLHF | TGTGCCAGCAGCCAAGTCCGGGTTAATTCACCCCTCCACTTT
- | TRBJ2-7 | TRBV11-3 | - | CASSSAQVMSNEQYF | TGTGCCAGCAGCTCCGCCCAAGTTATGAGTAACGAGCAGTACTTC
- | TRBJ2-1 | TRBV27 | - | CASSLSGRNEQFF | TGTGCCAGCAGTCTGTCAGGGAGGAATGAGCAGTTCTTC
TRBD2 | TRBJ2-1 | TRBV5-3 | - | CAGGSTSGRLLTYNEQFF | TGTGCCGGTGGGTCGACTAGCGGGAGACTCCTCACCTACAATGAGCAGTTCTTC
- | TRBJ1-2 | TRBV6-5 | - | CASSYSGPGGYTF | TGTGCCAGCAGTTACTCGGGTCCGGGTGGCTACACCTTC
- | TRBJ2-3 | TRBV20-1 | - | CSASGTDTQYF | TGCAGTGCTAGCGGGACAGATACGCAGTATTTT
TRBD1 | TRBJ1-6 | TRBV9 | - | CASSVGGTGGSPLHF | TGTGCCAGCAGCGTAGGGGGGACAGGGGGATCACCCCTCCACTTT
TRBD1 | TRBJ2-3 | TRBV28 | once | CASSPAWTGPFTDTQYF | TGTGCCAGCAGCCCAGCGTGGACAGGGCCTTTCACAGATACGCAGTATTTT
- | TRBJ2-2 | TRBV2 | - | CASSERGFDGELFF | TGTGCCAGCAGTGAAAGGGGGTTCGACGGGGAGCTGTTTTTT
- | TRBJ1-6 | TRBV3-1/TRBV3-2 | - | CASSQAGMTLHF | TGTGCCAGCAGCCAAGCAGGGATGACCCTCCACTTT
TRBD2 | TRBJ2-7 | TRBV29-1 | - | CSVGGTSSVEQYF | TGCAGCGTCGGGGGGACTAGTTCGGTCGAGCAGTACTTC
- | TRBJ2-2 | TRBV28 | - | CASSFGGSGTGELFF | TGTGCCAGCAGTTTCGGTGGTAGCGGCACCGGGGAGCTGTTTTTT
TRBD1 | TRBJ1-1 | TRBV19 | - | CASSLDRARETEAFF | TGTGCCAGTAGTCTTGACAGGGCTCGGGAGACTGAAGCTTTCTTT
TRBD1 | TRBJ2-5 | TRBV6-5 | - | CASSYGTGGTQYF | TGTGCCAGCAGTTACGGGACAGGTGGGACCCAGTACTTC